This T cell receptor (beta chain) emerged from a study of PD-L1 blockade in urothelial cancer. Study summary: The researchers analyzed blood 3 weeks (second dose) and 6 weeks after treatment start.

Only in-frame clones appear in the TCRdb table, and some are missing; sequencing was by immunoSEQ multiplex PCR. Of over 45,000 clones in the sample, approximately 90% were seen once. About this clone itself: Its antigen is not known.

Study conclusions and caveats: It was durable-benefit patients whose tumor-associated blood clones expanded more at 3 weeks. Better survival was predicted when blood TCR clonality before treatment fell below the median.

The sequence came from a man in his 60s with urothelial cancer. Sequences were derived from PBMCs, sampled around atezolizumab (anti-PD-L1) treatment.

The CDR3 DNA reads as TGTGCCAGCAGCTTGACAGGGTTAGAGACCCAGTACTTC. Amino acids: CASSLTGLETQYF. The chain carries TRBV11-3 and TRBJ2-5; 7 nucleotides agree with TRBD1. There are 13 residues in the CDR3. Losses at the gene ends were 3 bases for V and 4 bases for J; bases not matched to a gene: 2. CDR1 and CDR2 from the germline V gene are SGHNT and YENEEA. The entire variable domain, with the rest obtained from reference TRBV11-3 and TRBJ2-5, is as follows: EAGVVQSPRYKIIEKKQPVAFWCNPISGHNTLYWYLQNLGQGPELLIRYENEEAVDDSQLPKDRFSAERLKGVDSTLKIQPAELGDSAVYLCASSLTGLETQYFGPGTRLLVL.